The 16 T cell receptor beta chains below all came from one sample that was sequenced in a study of blood T cell repertoires in COVID-19. Only in-frame clones appear in the TCRdb table, and some are missing; sequencing was by immunoSEQ multiplex PCR. The table shows 250,000 to 300,000 clones, with around nine tenths occurring only once. Sequences were obtained from peripheral blood. These receptors were collected from an older woman with COVID-19, enrolled during active disease.

J is TRBJ1-1 and V is TRBV14; TRBD1 might be the D (5 bases). Germline CDR1 reads SGHDN; CDR2 reads FVKESK. This CDR3 is 14 amino acids long. With 6 bases removed from V and 1 base from J, the gap between germline ends came to 12 bases. CDR3 region: CASRLGGGNTEAFF. In nucleotides, the CDR3 is TGTGCCAGCAGACTTGGGGGGGGGAACACTGAAGCTTTCTTT. Variable domain in full (rest from reference TRBV14 and TRBJ1-1): EAGVTQFPSHSVIEKGQTVTLRCDPISGHDNLYWYRRVMGKEIKFLLHFVKESKQDESGMPNNRFLAERTGGTYSTLKVQPAELEDSGVYFCASRLGGGNTEAFFGQGTRLTVV.

V and J are TRBV7-9 and TRBJ2-1; 7 nucleotides align to TRBD1. V was clipped by 4 bases and J by 10 bases; unmatched bases: 10. The CDR3 runs 14 residues. CDR1 is SEHNR and CDR2 is FQNEAQ in the germline V gene (reference sequence). The CDR3 DNA follows: TGTGCCAGCAGCTCCTGGACAGGTCATGGGGAGCAGTTCTTC. Translating gives CASSSWTGHGEQFF.

The chain links TRBV5-6 to TRBJ2-7; 10 bases map to TRBD2. Germline V gene data show CDR1 as SGHDT and CDR2 as YYEEEE. The CDR3 sequence is 17 residues long. V dropped 0 bases and J dropped 0; count of bases not matched to a gene: 6. The DNA of the CDR3 is TGTGCCAGCAGCTTGGAACTAGCGGGACCGTTCTCCTACGAGCAGTACTTC. As protein: CASSLELAGPFSYEQYF.

This clone was counted only a few times. V is TRBV5-1 and J is TRBJ1-4; D perhaps matches TRBD1 (6 bases). Germline loops: CDR1 SGHRS, CDR2 YFSETQ. The CDR3 spans 13 residues. Trimming took off 2 bases at V and 8 bases at J, with 10 bases between the two ends. Here the CDR3 reads CASSFTGFEKLFF. For the CDR3, the DNA is TGCGCCAGCAGCTTTACAGGGTTCGAAAAACTGTTTTTT.

The J gene is TRBJ2-5, the V gene TRBV30; D perhaps matches TRBD1 (5 bases). Trimming removed 5 bases at V and 5 bases at J, with 18 bases between. The CDR3 sequence is 14 residues long. Germline V gene sequence: CDR1 GTSNPN, CDR2 SVGIG (reference sequence). CDR3 DNA sequence: TGTGCCTGGGGGTCGCAGGGTGCTTCGGAGACCCAGTACTTC. This encodes CAWGSQGASETQYF.

The chain is built from TRBV3-1 (or the pseudogene TRBV3-2) and TRBJ2-3; unclear D gene. V dropped 1 base and J dropped 7 bases, with 6 bases sitting between them. From germline, CDR1 is LGHDT and CDR2 YNNKEL (reference sequence). The CDR3 runs to 12 residues. CDR3 loop: CASSQGANTQYF. The CDR3 bases are TGTGCCAGCAGCCAAGGGGCCAATACGCAGTATTTT.

The J gene is TRBJ1-5, the V gene TRBV10-3; tentatively, D is TRBD1 (6 bases). Germline values: CDR1 ENHRY, CDR2 SYGVKD. The CDR3 loop spans 14 amino acids. V lost 6 bases and J lost 3, with 12 bases in between. CDR3 in amino acids: CAISQTGFNQPQHF. In nucleotides, the CDR3 is TGTGCCATCAGCCAAACAGGGTTCAATCAGCCCCAGCATTTT.

This clone came up a few times. V and J are TRBV2 and TRBJ1-2; the D is unclear. The CDR3 loop spans 14 amino acids. V shed 4 bases and J shed 4 bases, with 13 bases lying between them. CDR1 and CDR2 from the germline V gene are SNHLY and FYNNEI. The DNA for the CDR3 is TGTGCCAGCAGTGGGTGGCAGGCCTCCTATGGCTACACCTTC. The encoded protein is CASSGWQASYGYTF. The full variable domain, in which reference TRBV2 and TRBJ1-2 provide the parts outside the CDR3, is EPEVTQTPSHQVTQMGQEVILRCVPISNHLYFYWYRQILGQKVEFLVSFYNNEISEKSEIFDDQFSVERPDGSNFTLKIRSTKLEDSAMYFCASSGWQASYGYTFGSGTRLTVV.

The chain links TRBV11-3 to TRBJ1-4, with D perhaps matching TRBD1 (6 bases). The CDR3 is 17 amino acids. The germline gives CDR1 SGHNT, CDR2 YENEEA. V was pared by 5 bases and J by 7 bases, with 23 bases between. CDR3 residues: CASSPSRGAILGEKLFF. CDR3 nucleotides: TGTGCCAGCAGCCCCTCCAGGGGCGCGATCTTAGGTGAAAAACTGTTTTTT. Filled out from reference TRBV11-3 and TRBJ1-4, the complete variable domain reads EAGVVQSPRYKIIEKKQPVAFWCNPISGHNTLYWYLQNLGQGPELLIRYENEEAVDDSQLPKDRFSAERLKGVDSTLKIQPAELGDSAVYLCASSPSRGAILGEKLFFGSGTQLSVL.

This chain connects TRBV4-3 to TRBJ2-3, with D possibly being TRBD1 (5 bases). Trimming removed 0 bases from V and 2 bases from J, with 12 bases in between. CDR3 length: 16 amino acids. Per germline, CDR1 LGHNA and CDR2 YSLEER. CDR3 sequence reads: CASSQESQGYTDTQYF. CDR3 coding DNA: TGCGCCAGCAGCCAAGAGTCCCAGGGTTACACAGATACGCAGTATTTT.

This sequence joins TRBV6-2 or TRBV6-3 and TRBJ1-2; 7 bases fit TRBD1. The germline V gene encodes CDR1 MNHEY and CDR2 SVGEGT. J gave up 2 bases and V 6 bases, and 3 bases lay outside the gene matches. This CDR3 spans 13 amino acids. CDR3 protein: CASSRQGNYGYTF. CDR3 coding DNA: TGTGCCAGCAGCAGACAGGGCAACTATGGCTACACCTTC.

This clone showed up just once. CDR3 DNA: TGTGCCAGCAGCCCATTCGGGATGGCGGGATCGAAAGATACGCAGTATTTT. This encodes CASSPFGMAGSKDTQYF. The chain has TRBV11-2 and TRBJ2-3; D perhaps matches TRBD2 (6 bases). V lost 5 bases and J lost 5, with 23 bases in between. Germline V CDR1 and CDR2: SGHAT, FQNNGV. This CDR3 contains 17 residues.

The chain is built from TRBV9 and TRBJ2-2; TRBD2 matches 7 bases. The CDR3 covers 15 residues. The V and J ends lost 0 bases and 6 bases, in that order; junction bases with no gene match: 5. Germline V gene data show CDR1 as SGDLS and CDR2 as YYNGEE. CDR3 coding DNA: TGTGCCAGCAGCGTAGCGGGAGGCTCTGCCGGGGAGCTGTTTTTT. Translating it yields CASSVAGGSAGELFF. Using reference TRBV9 and TRBJ2-2 for the parts outside the CDR3, the full variable domain is DSGVTQTPKHLITATGQRVTLRCSPRSGDLSVYWYQQSLDQGLQFLIQYYNGEERAKGNILERFSAQQFPDLHSELNLSSLELGDSALYFCASSVAGGSAGELFFGEGSRLTVL.

CDR3 loop: CASSVEAGGGNTIYF. For the CDR3, the DNA is TGTGCCAGCAGCGTAGAAGCAGGGGGAGGAAACACCATATATTTT. The rearrangement links TRBV9 to TRBJ1-3; 7 nucleotides agree with TRBD1. CDR1 and CDR2 (germline): SGDLS, YYNGEE. The CDR3 runs 15 residues. J gave up 4 bases and V 0 bases, and 4 bases lay outside the gene matches.

The V gene is TRBV5-1, the J gene TRBJ1-2, with D uncertain. There are 14 residues in the CDR3. Trimming took off 0 bases at V and 4 bases at J, with 10 bases between the two ends. Germline loops: CDR1 SGHRS, CDR2 YFSETQ. The CDR3 reads CASSLGGQVYGYTF. CDR3 in DNA: TGCGCCAGCAGCTTGGGTGGTCAGGTCTATGGCTACACCTTC.

The rearrangement joins TRBV6-5 to TRBJ1-2; D perhaps matches TRBD1 (6 bases). CDR1 is MNHEY, CDR2 SVGAGI, per germline. The CDR3 extends over 14 amino acids. Trimming removed 2 bases at V and 7 bases at J, with 14 bases between. The CDR3 bases are TGTGCCAGCAGTTACGCAGGGGCAAAGGCTGGCTACACCTTC. Amino acids: CASSYAGAKAGYTF.